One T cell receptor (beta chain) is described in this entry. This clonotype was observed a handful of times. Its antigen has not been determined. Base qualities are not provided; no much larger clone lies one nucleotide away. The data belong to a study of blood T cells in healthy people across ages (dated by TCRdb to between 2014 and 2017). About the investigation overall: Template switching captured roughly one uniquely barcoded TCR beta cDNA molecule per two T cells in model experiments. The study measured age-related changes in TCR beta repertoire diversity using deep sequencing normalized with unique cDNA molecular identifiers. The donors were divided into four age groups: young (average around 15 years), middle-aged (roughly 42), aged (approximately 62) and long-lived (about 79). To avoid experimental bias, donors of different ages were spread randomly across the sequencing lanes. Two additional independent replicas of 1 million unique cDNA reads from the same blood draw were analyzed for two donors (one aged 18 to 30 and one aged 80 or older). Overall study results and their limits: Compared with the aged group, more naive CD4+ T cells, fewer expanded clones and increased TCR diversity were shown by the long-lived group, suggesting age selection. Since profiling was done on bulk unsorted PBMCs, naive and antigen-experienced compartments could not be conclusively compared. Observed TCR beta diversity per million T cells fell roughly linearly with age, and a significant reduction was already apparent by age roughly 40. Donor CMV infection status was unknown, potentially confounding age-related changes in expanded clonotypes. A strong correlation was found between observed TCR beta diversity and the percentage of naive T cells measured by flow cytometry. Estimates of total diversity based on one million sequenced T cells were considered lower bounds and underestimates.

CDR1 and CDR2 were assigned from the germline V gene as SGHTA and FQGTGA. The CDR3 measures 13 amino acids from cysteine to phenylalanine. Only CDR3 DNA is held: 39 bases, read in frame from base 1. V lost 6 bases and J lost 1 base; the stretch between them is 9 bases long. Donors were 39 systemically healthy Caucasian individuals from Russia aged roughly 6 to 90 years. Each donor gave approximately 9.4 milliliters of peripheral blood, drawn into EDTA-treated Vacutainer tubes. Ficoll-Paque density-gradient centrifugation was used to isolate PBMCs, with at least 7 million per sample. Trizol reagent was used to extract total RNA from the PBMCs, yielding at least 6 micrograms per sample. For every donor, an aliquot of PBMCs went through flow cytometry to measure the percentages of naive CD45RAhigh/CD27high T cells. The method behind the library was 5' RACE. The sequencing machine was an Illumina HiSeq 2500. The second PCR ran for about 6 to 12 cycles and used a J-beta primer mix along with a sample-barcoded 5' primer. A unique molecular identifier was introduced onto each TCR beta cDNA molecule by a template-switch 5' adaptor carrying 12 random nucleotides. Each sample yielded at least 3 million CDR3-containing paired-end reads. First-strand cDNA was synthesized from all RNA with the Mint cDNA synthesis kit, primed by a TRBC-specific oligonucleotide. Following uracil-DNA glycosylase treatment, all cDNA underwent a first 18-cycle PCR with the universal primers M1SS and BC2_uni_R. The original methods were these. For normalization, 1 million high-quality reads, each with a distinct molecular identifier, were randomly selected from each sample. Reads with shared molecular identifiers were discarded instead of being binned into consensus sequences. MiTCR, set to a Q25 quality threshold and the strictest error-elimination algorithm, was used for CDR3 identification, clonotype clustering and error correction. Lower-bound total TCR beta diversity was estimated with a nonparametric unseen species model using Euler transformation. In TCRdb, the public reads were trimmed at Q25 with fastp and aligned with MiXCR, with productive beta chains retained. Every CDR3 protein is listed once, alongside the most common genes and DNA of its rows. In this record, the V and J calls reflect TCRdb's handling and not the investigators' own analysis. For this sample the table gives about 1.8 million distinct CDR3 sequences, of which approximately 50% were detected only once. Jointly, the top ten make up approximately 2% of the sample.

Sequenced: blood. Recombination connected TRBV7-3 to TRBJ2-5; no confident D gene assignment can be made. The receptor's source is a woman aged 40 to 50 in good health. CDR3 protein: CASSQTIQETQYF. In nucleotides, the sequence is TGTGCCAGCAGTCAAACCATCCAAGAGACCCAGTACTTC.